Below are 15 T cell receptor beta chains sequenced from a single sample in a study of cytomegalovirus exposure and HLA in healthy donors. Assay: immunoSEQ multiplex PCR; the TCRdb copy retains only in-frame clones and omits some. Of about 120,000 clones listed, 88% are singletons. The material sequenced was PBMCs. The receptor set was obtained from a woman between 18 and 29 years old in good health and CMV-seropositive.

The V gene is TRBV11-1, the J gene TRBJ1-3; unclear D gene. The V end lost 5 bases, the J end lost 0 bases, and 11 bases lay between the germline ends. The CDR3 has 15 residues. Germline-derived CDR1 and CDR2 are SGHAT and FQDESV (reference sequence). The CDR3 protein is CASSLTDISGNTIYF. The CDR3 DNA sequence: TGTGCCAGCAGCCTAACAGATATCTCTGGAAACACCATATATTTT.

The chain links TRBV6-5 to TRBJ2-7, with D possibly being TRBD2 (6 bases). CDR3 length: 15 amino acids. V gave up 5 bases and J gave up 5 bases, with 19 bases separating them. The germline V gene has CDR1 MNHEY and CDR2 SVGAGI. The CDR3: CASSRGSGWGDEQYF. CDR3 bases: TGTGCCAGCAGTCGGGGTTCAGGTTGGGGGGACGAGCAGTACTTC.

V gene TRBV9 combines with J gene TRBJ2-1, with 14 nucleotides matching TRBD2. The CDR3 is 15 residues long. Germline V gene sequence: CDR1 SGDLS, CDR2 YYNGEE. Trimming removed 4 bases from V and 12 bases from J; junction bases left unmatched: 9. This CDR3 is CASSTGLAGGLWQFF. The CDR3 DNA reads TGTGCCAGCAGCACTGGACTAGCGGGAGGTTTATGGCAGTTCTTC.

This sequence joins TRBV2 and TRBJ1-1; 9 bases line up with TRBD1. The V segment lost 5 bases and the J segment 4 bases; nucleotides outside the gene matches: 5. Per the germline V gene, CDR1 is SNHLY and CDR2 is FYNNEI. This CDR3 is 14 amino acids long. The CDR3 is CASSKDRGGTEAFF. For the CDR3, the DNA is TGTGCCAGCAGTAAGGACAGGGGTGGCACTGAAGCTTTCTTT.

The chain has TRBV11-2 and TRBJ1-2, with TRBD1 as a possible D gene (5 bases). The CDR3 is 12 amino acids. The germline V gene has CDR1 SGHAT and CDR2 FQNNGV. Trimming left V 4 bases short and J 13 bases short, with 16 bases between. The CDR3 loop reads CASSSGGRAPTF. Written as DNA, the CDR3 is TGTGCCAGCAGCTCCGGGGGACGGGCTCCCACCTTC.

The chain recombines TRBV14 with TRBJ2-5; 7 nucleotides match TRBD2. The V and J ends lost 0 bases and 4 bases, in that order; junction bases with no gene match: 8. The CDR3 covers 16 residues. Looked up from germline, CDR1 is SGHDN and CDR2 is FVKESK. The CDR3 DNA sequence: TGTGCCAGCAGCCAAGATAGGGCGGGAGTTCGAGAGACCCAGTACTTC. It yields the protein CASSQDRAGVRETQYF.

The chain carries TRBV2 and TRBJ2-3; D unresolved. V was clipped by 7 bases and J by 4 bases, with 15 bases between them. The germline V gene has CDR1 SNHLY and CDR2 FYNNEI. The CDR3 has 14 amino acids. The CDR3 protein is CASTALGTADTQYF. The CDR3 bases are TGTGCCAGCACCGCTCTGGGCACCGCAGATACGCAGTATTTT.

This rearrangement joins TRBV9 to TRBJ1-2; the match to TRBD1 covers 9 bases. The length of the CDR3 is 15 residues. The V segment lost 4 bases and the J segment 3 bases; nucleotides outside the gene matches: 7. The germline V gene has CDR1 SGDLS and CDR2 YYNGEE. The CDR3 DNA sequence: TGTGCCAGCAGCTCCTGGGACAGGGACCACTATGGCTACACCTTC. Amino acids: CASSSWDRDHYGYTF.

This clone came up once. The rearrangement links TRBV11-1 to TRBJ2-7, with 10 bases that match TRBD1. Germline-derived CDR1 and CDR2 are SGHAT and FQDESV (reference sequence). Trimming cost V 0 bases and J 0 bases; bases outside gene matches: 5. The CDR3 extends over 17 amino acids. The CDR3 region has the DNA TGTGCCAGCAGCTTAGCCGCCGGGACAGGGGCCTCCTACGAGCAGTACTTC. Protein: CASSLAAGTGASYEQYF.

The chain is built from TRBV13 and TRBJ2-7, with a weak D call TRBD2 (5 bases). Germline values: CDR1 PRHDT, CDR2 FYEKMQ (reference sequence). V shed 5 bases and J shed 0 bases, with 20 bases lying between them. The CDR3 spans 17 residues. The CDR3 nucleotides read TGTGCCAGCAGCACAACCGACGCTGGACGGGGCTCCTACGAGCAGTACTTC. Protein: CASSTTDAGRGSYEQYF.

CDR3 nucleotide sequence: TGTGCCAGCAGCGTAGAGGCGGGAGGGCCAAGGGAGCAGTACTTC. Translated: CASSVEAGGPREQYF. This chain connects TRBV9 to TRBJ2-7; the match to TRBD2 covers 9 bases. Unmatched junction bases numbered 8, after V lost 0 bases and J lost 7 bases. This CDR3 has 15 amino acids. From germline, CDR1 is SGDLS and CDR2 YYNGEE. The full variable domain, its missing parts supplied by reference TRBV9 and TRBJ2-7, is DSGVTQTPKHLITATGQRVTLRCSPRSGDLSVYWYQQSLDQGLQFLIQYYNGEERAKGNILERFSAQQFPDLHSELNLSSLELGDSALYFCASSVEAGGPREQYFGPGTRLTVT.

CDR3 sequence reads: CASSPQKGWDQPQHF. The CDR3, as DNA: TGTGCCAGCTCACCACAAAAGGGGTGGGATCAGCCCCAGCATTTT. The V and J genes are TRBV18 and TRBJ1-5; D is possibly TRBD1 (5 bases). Trimming removed 1 base from V and 5 bases from J, with 12 bases in between. Germline V lookup: CDR1 KGHSH, CDR2 LQKENI. The CDR3 is 15 amino acids.

The chain is built from TRBV7-9 and TRBJ2-3, with D possibly being TRBD2 (7 bases). The V gene's germline CDR1 is SEHNR and CDR2 FQNEAQ (reference sequence). Deletions cut 8 bases from V and 1 base from J, with 10 bases between. The CDR3 totals 13 residues. The CDR3 region has the DNA TGTGCCAGCTTAGGGGGGGGCACAGATACGCAGTATTTT. Translated: CASLGGGTDTQYF.

The chain has TRBV20-1 and TRBJ2-7; TRBD1 matches 10 bases. The germline V gene has CDR1 DFQATT and CDR2 SNEGSKA (reference sequence). The CDR3 runs to 10 residues. CDR3 sequence reads: CSARTMGQGV. CDR3 DNA: TGCAGTGCTAGAACCATGGGACAGGGGGTC.

The table lists this clone with a few counts. The chain joins TRBV2 to TRBJ1-2; D is unresolved. V was shortened by 5 bases and J by 2 bases, with 21 bases between the two germline ends. CDR3 length: 17 residues. CDR1 SNHLY and CDR2 FYNNEI come from the germline V gene. As DNA, the CDR3 is TGTGCCAGCAGTTACGCCCGGTCCAACGCAGCGAACTATGGCTACACCTTC. It specifies CASSYARSNAANYGYTF. The whole variable domain, filled in from reference TRBV2 and TRBJ1-2, reads EPEVTQTPSHQVTQMGQEVILRCVPISNHLYFYWYRQILGQKVEFLVSFYNNEISEKSEIFDDQFSVERPDGSNFTLKIRSTKLEDSAMYFCASSYARSNAANYGYTFGSGTRLTVV.